Listed below are T cell receptor beta chains from one sample, sequenced in a study of blood T cell repertoires in COVID-19. TCRdb keeps only in-frame clones here, not all; method: immunoSEQ multiplex PCR. Of about 180,000 clones listed, 70% to 85% are singletons. Specimen: peripheral blood. Receptors were obtained from a human donor in a cohort sampled during active COVID-19. Both conserved end residues are part of each CDR3. The D gene is left open where the match is weak. Part of the rows lack a size; the others show once, few, many or a class for expanded clones.

CDR3	DNA	D	J	V	size	length
CASSLFLLPAPGQPQHF	TGTGCCAGCAGCTTATTTCTTCTTCCAGCCCCAGGTCAGCCCCAGCATTTT	-	TRBJ1-5	TRBV7-2	-	17
CASSQRTGNPAEAFF	TGTGCCAGCAGCCAACGGACAGGGAATCCAGCAGAAGCTTTCTTT	TRBD1	TRBJ1-1	TRBV3-1/TRBV3-2	-	15
CASSPTGGSSYNSPLHF	TGCGCCAGCAGCCCCACAGGGGGGAGCTCCTATAATTCACCCCTCCACTTT	TRBD1	TRBJ1-6	TRBV5-1	-	17
CASSAGRQYEQYF	TGTGCCAGTAGTGCCGGGCGACAGTACGAGCAGTACTTC	-	TRBJ2-7	TRBV19	few	13
CASSYSWPPEKLFF	TGTGCCAGCAGTTACTCTTGGCCCCCGGAAAAACTGTTTTTT	-	TRBJ1-4	TRBV6-5	-	14
CASSSIAGGLNEQFF	TGTGCCAGCAGCTCGATAGCGGGGGGGCTTAATGAGCAGTTCTTC	TRBD2	TRBJ2-1	TRBV7-2	-	15
CAISEGGAGGYTF	TGTGCCATCAGTGAGGGCGGGGCTGGGGGCTACACCTTC	-	TRBJ1-2	TRBV10-3	-	13
CASSPDSDDGAFF	TGTGCCAGCAGCCCGGACAGCGACGACGGGGCTTTCTTT	-	TRBJ1-1	TRBV3-1/TRBV3-2	-	13
CASSLAIDFSGANVLTF	TGTGCCAGCAGCTTAGCCATAGACTTCTCTGGGGCCAACGTCCTGACTTTC	-	TRBJ2-6	TRBV7-9	-	17
CASSLTGDGYTF	TGTGCCAGCAGTTTAACAGGGGATGGCTACACCTTC	TRBD1	TRBJ1-2	TRBV27	-	12
CASSQIGQVIGYTEAFF	TGCGCCAGCAGCCAAATCGGACAGGTTATCGGGTACACTGAAGCTTTCTTT	TRBD1	TRBJ1-1	TRBV4-1	-	17
CASSYSSQLASYEQYF	TGTGCCAGCAGTTACTCGAGTCAACTCGCCTCCTACGAGCAGTACTTC	-	TRBJ2-7	TRBV6-2/TRBV6-3	-	16
CASSERGGGSSEQYF	TGTGCCAGCAGTGAAAGGGGCGGGGGGTCCTCCGAGCAGTACTTC	TRBD2	TRBJ2-7	TRBV2	-	15
CATEGDREVQDEQFF	TGTGCCACCGAAGGGGACAGGGAGGTCCAGGATGAGCAGTTCTTC	TRBD1	TRBJ2-1	TRBV10-3	-	15
CASSENRAYNEQFF	TGTGCCAGCAGTGAAAACAGAGCTTACAATGAGCAGTTCTTC	-	TRBJ2-1	TRBV6-1	-	14
CASSLAGTANTEAFF	TGCGCCAGCAGCTTGGCAGGGACAGCGAACACTGAAGCTTTCTTT	TRBD1	TRBJ1-1	TRBV5-1	-	15
CASSDSVTTSGYNEQFF	TGTGCCAGCAGTGACTCGGTCACGACTAGCGGCTACAATGAGCAGTTCTTC	TRBD2	TRBJ2-1	TRBV6-4	-	17
CASYRGQNGYTF	TGTGCCAGCTATCGGGGACAGAATGGCTACACCTTC	TRBD1	TRBJ1-2	TRBV6-5	once	12
CASSPRDRASGNYGYTF	TGTGCCAGCAGCCCGAGGGACAGGGCGTCGGGTAACTATGGCTACACCTTC	TRBD1	TRBJ1-2	TRBV7-2	-	17
CATSVGTASYNEQFF	TGTGCCACCAGTGTAGGGACAGCCTCCTACAATGAGCAGTTCTTC	TRBD1	TRBJ2-1	TRBV24-1	-	15
CAIHLGTASSGANVLTF	TGCGCCATCCACTTAGGGACAGCGAGCTCTGGGGCCAACGTCCTGACTTTC	TRBD1	TRBJ2-6	TRBV23-1	-	17
CASSYGQLYEQYF	TGCGCCAGCAGCTACGGACAGCTATACGAGCAGTACTTC	-	TRBJ2-7	TRBV5-1	-	13
CASRGDRTSYEQYF	TGTGCCAGCAGAGGGGACAGGACAAGCTACGAGCAGTACTTC	TRBD1	TRBJ2-7	TRBV2	-	14
CASSSQARQGANVLTF	TGCGCCAGCAGTTCCCAGGCCCGTCAGGGGGCCAACGTCCTGACTTTC	-	TRBJ2-6	TRBV5-1	-	16
CASSKELNSWRGGTTIYF	TGTGCCAGCAGCAAAGAATTGAATTCGTGGAGAGGGGGCACCACCATATATTTT	-	TRBJ1-3	TRBV21-1	few	18
CASSPRTGDSYNEQFF	TGTGCCAGCAGCCCCCGGACAGGGGACTCCTACAATGAGCAGTTCTTC	TRBD1	TRBJ2-1	TRBV5-4	-	16
CASSYSTTSGGFDEQFF	TGTGCCAGCAGTTACTCGACAACTAGCGGGGGGTTCGATGAGCAGTTCTTC	TRBD2	TRBJ2-1	TRBV6-2/TRBV6-3	-	17
CASSVVDIANYGYTF	TGTGCCAGCAGCGTAGTTGACATCGCTAACTATGGCTACACCTTC	-	TRBJ1-2	TRBV9	-	15
CASSPGLAGSQETQYF	TGTGCCAGCAGCCCCGGACTAGCGGGGAGCCAAGAGACCCAGTACTTC	TRBD2	TRBJ2-5	TRBV11-3	-	16
CASSLGGRPQHF	TGTGCCAGCAGCTTAGGCGGGCGGCCCCAGCATTTT	-	TRBJ1-5	TRBV7-9	few	12
CASSLIQGTDTQYF	TGCGCCAGCAGCTTGATCCAGGGCACAGATACGCAGTATTTT	-	TRBJ2-3	TRBV5-1	-	14
CASSEVRMGGMGGYTF	TGTGCCAGCAGTGAAGTCCGGATGGGGGGAATGGGCGGCTACACCTTC	-	TRBJ1-2	TRBV2	-	16
CASSLSASGEDTQYF	TGTGCCAGCAGCTTAAGTGCTAGCGGGGAGGATACGCAGTATTTT	TRBD2	TRBJ2-3	TRBV7-3	-	15
CASREGGLWQPQHF	TGTGCCAGTAGGGAGGGCGGGTTATGGCAGCCCCAGCATTTT	-	TRBJ1-5	TRBV19	-	14
CASSLGTVSSGNTIYF	TGTGCCAGCAGCTTAGGAACAGTAAGCTCTGGAAACACCATATATTTT	-	TRBJ1-3	TRBV7-8	-	16
CASSLGVGGVDEQYF	TGCGCCAGCAGCTTGGGGGTAGGGGGCGTCGACGAGCAGTACTTC	TRBD1	TRBJ2-7	TRBV5-1	-	15
CASSLAAVNQPQHF	TGTGCCAGCAGCTTAGCGGCCGTCAATCAGCCCCAGCATTTT	-	TRBJ1-5	TRBV7-8	-	14
CAISESRTGGSRDTQYF	TGTGCCATCAGTGAGTCAAGAACGGGGGGCTCGCGGGATACGCAGTATTTT	-	TRBJ2-3	TRBV10-3	once	17
CASTTDRADGYTF	TGTGCCAGCACCACGGACAGGGCTGATGGCTACACCTTC	TRBD1	TRBJ1-2	TRBV2	few	13
CASSRDTHHSYEQYF	TGTGCCAGCAGCCGGGACACCCACCACTCCTACGAGCAGTACTTC	-	TRBJ2-7	TRBV6-6	-	15
CASSAATGEGNSPLHF	TGTGCCAGCAGCGCCGCAACAGGGGAAGGAAATTCACCCCTCCACTTT	TRBD1	TRBJ1-6	TRBV13	-	16
CASSPTALTDTQYF	TGTGCCAGCAGCCCCACTGCCCTAACAGATACGCAGTATTTT	-	TRBJ2-3	TRBV7-9	-	14
CASGTGTYGYTF	TGTGCCAGCGGGACAGGTACCTATGGCTACACCTTC	TRBD1	TRBJ1-2	TRBV7-9	few	12
CASSLGLAGGITDTQYF	TGTGCCAGCAGCTTAGGACTAGCGGGGGGAATCACAGATACGCAGTATTTT	TRBD2	TRBJ2-3	TRBV13	-	17
CASSQGDRANQPQHF	TGCGCCAGCAGCCAAGGGGACAGGGCCAATCAGCCCCAGCATTTT	TRBD1	TRBJ1-5	TRBV4-1	-	15
CATSKDRTGYGYTF	TGTGCCACCAGCAAGGACAGGACGGGCTATGGCTACACCTTC	TRBD1	TRBJ1-2	TRBV15	-	14
CASSLRPGDRNSPLHF	TGTGCCAGCAGCTTACGTCCAGGGGATAGGAATTCACCCCTCCACTTT	-	TRBJ1-6	TRBV11-2	few	16
CASSESGGQGVGNTIYF	TGTGCCAGCAGCGAAAGTGGGGGACAGGGGGTTGGAAACACCATATATTTT	-	TRBJ1-3	TRBV21-1	-	17
CASKHRSGEGEKLFF	TGTGCCAGCAAACACCGGTCAGGGGAAGGTGAAAAACTGTTTTTT	-	TRBJ1-4	TRBV6-6	-	15
CATTQGAGDNEQFF	TGTGCCACAACCCAGGGGGCGGGAGACAATGAGCAGTTCTTC	-	TRBJ2-1	TRBV10-3	few	14
CASTYRVGETQYF	TGCGCCAGCACATACAGGGTTGGGGAGACCCAGTACTTC	-	TRBJ2-5	TRBV4-1	-	13
CASSLDRGRSEQYF	TGCGCCAGCAGCTTGGACAGGGGTAGGAGCGAGCAGTACTTC	TRBD1	TRBJ2-7	TRBV5-1	-	14
CASREGRGSGANVLTF	TGTGCCAGCAGAGAAGGAAGGGGATCTGGGGCCAACGTCCTGACTTTC	-	TRBJ2-6	TRBV6-1	few	16
CAISPGQGVYEQYF	TGTGCCATCAGTCCGGGACAGGGGGTTTACGAGCAGTACTTC	TRBD1	TRBJ2-7	TRBV10-3	once	14
CAISGTAFSGNTIYF	TGTGCCATCAGTGGTACAGCCTTCTCTGGAAACACCATATATTTT	-	TRBJ1-3	TRBV10-3	-	15
CASSLDIWGGRTNTEAFF	TGTGCCAGCAGCTTAGATATTTGGGGAGGCAGAACGAACACTGAAGCTTTCTTT	-	TRBJ1-1	TRBV11-2	-	18
CASSENRDSSYEQYF	TGTGCCAGCAGTGAAAACAGGGACAGCTCCTACGAGCAGTACTTC	TRBD1	TRBJ2-7	TRBV6-1	-	15
CASSQDPGSGNIQYF	TGCGCCAGCAGCCAAGACCCCGGCTCAGGAAACATTCAGTACTTC	-	TRBJ2-4	TRBV4-1	-	15
CASSQEGGSPLHF	TGTGCCAGCAGCCAAGAAGGAGGTTCACCCCTCCACTTT	-	TRBJ1-6	TRBV3-1/TRBV3-2	-	13
CASSLNKEQFF	TGTGCCAGCAGCCTGAACAAGGAGCAGTTCTTC	-	TRBJ2-1	TRBV25-1	once	11